This TCR beta chain appears in the sequencing data of a study of T-cell reconstitution after alpha-beta-depleted transplantation in children. Preparation of the TCRbeta library was carried out with unique molecular identifiers. One entry per CDR3 protein, called by TCRdb with MiXCR from the PCR reads. The top ten clones hold about 35% of a sample with 530,000 or so distinct CDR3 sequences, 20% to 30% of them seen once. The germline CDR1 and CDR2 sequences are LNHDA and SQIVND (reference sequence). The CDR3 is made up of 13 amino acids. Trimming removed 5 bases at V and 5 bases at J, with 13 bases between.

The chain couples TRBV19 to TRBJ2-7; D ambiguous. The source of this sequence is a boy younger than two with Wiskott-Aldrich syndrome, due to receive a stem cell transplant. The sequencing used PBMCs, collected before TCRalphabeta/CD19-depleted stem cell transplant. CDR3 residues: CASSPAGLNEQYF. CDR3 nucleotides: TGTGCCAGTAGTCCGGCAGGATTGAACGAGCAGTACTTC.